This T cell receptor beta chain appears in the sequencing data of a study of CD8 T cells in ankylosing spondylitis. Study-wide points: A motif of roughly 8 highly homologous TCR beta variants was seen as apparently characteristic of ankylosing spondylitis blood.

V lost 1 base and J lost 3, with 6 bases in between. The CDR3 covers 14 residues. Germline loops: CDR1 LGHDT, CDR2 YNNKEL (reference sequence). A quantitative 5'-RACE method, one with molecular barcodes, was used to make TCR beta libraries. In TCRdb, the 5' RACE reads were re-called with MiXCR into one record per CDR3 protein. This repertoire shows approximately 540,000 distinct CDR3 sequences, about an eighth found once; its top ten account for around 6.8%. This clonotype was recorded a few times. As yet, its antigen is unknown. This clonotype was sampled from a male donor with ankylosing spondylitis. V usage is TRBV3-1 and J usage is TRBJ2-2, with D uncertain. Sequenced sample: blood, either unsorted or a sorted T cell fraction (not recorded which). CDR3 DNA sequence: TGTGCCAGCAGCCAAGGCTACTACACCGGGGAGCTGTTTTTT. This sequence encodes CASSQGYYTGELFF.